The T cell receptor (beta chain) described here comes from a study of spatial heterogeneity in lung cancer. Across the study: Alpha-chain sequences were consistently detected in smaller numbers than beta-chain sequences. The average count in raw reads for each unique TCR and UMI combination exceeded nine appearances.

Time point denoted: sample taken at primary tumor resection. Researchers sequenced whole RNA taken from tumor, nontumor lung or frozen PBMC without sorting. This clonotype was counted at least ten times. Its matching antigen is unknown. Individually, TCR cDNA molecules were each labelled with a unique molecular identifier. TCRdb re-called the 5' RACE reads with MiXCR, one entry per CDR3 protein. This table holds 60,000 to 90,000 distinct CDR3 sequences, roughly 15% found once. Notes on the study in general: At resection, ubiquitous expanded tumor TCRs appeared in blood more than at follow-up.

With 1 base clipped from V and 5 bases from J, the junction kept 2 bases outside the gene matches. Germline V gene sequence: CDR1 LGHNT, CDR2 FRNRAP. The CDR3 is 15 amino acids. Sequenced here: PBMCs, sampled at surgery. This sequence joins TRBV12-5 and TRBJ1-4; TRBD1 matches at 9 bases. This clonotype was obtained from a male donor with early-stage non-small cell lung cancer. CDR3 nucleotides: TGTGCTAGTGGTTTGGGGGACAGGGAGAATGAAAAACTGTTTTTT. It encodes CASGLGDRENEKLFF. Variable domain in full (rest from reference TRBV12-5 and TRBJ1-4): DARVTQTPRHKVTEMGQEVTMRCQPILGHNTVFWYRQTMMQGLELLAYFRNRAPLDDSGMPKDRFSAEMPDATLATLKIQPSEPRDSAVYFCASGLGDRENEKLFFGSGTQLSVL.